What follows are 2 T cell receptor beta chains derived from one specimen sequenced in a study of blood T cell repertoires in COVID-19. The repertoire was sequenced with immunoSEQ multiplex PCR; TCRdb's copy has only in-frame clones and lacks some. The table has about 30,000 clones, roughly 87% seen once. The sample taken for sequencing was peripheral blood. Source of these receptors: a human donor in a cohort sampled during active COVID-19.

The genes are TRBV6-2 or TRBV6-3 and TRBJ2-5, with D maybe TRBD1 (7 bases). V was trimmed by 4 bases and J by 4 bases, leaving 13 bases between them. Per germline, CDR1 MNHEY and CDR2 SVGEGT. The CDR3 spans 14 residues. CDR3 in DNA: TGTGCCAGCAGTTCCCCAGGGGGGCCAGAGACCCAGTACTTC. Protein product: CASSSPGGPETQYF.

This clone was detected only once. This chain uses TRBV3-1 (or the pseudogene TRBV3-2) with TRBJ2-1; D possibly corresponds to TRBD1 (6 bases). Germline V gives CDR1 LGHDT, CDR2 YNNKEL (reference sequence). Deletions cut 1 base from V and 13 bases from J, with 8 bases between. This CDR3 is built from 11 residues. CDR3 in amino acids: CASSQGGPQFF. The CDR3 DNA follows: TGTGCCAGCAGCCAAGGGGGGCCACAGTTCTTC.